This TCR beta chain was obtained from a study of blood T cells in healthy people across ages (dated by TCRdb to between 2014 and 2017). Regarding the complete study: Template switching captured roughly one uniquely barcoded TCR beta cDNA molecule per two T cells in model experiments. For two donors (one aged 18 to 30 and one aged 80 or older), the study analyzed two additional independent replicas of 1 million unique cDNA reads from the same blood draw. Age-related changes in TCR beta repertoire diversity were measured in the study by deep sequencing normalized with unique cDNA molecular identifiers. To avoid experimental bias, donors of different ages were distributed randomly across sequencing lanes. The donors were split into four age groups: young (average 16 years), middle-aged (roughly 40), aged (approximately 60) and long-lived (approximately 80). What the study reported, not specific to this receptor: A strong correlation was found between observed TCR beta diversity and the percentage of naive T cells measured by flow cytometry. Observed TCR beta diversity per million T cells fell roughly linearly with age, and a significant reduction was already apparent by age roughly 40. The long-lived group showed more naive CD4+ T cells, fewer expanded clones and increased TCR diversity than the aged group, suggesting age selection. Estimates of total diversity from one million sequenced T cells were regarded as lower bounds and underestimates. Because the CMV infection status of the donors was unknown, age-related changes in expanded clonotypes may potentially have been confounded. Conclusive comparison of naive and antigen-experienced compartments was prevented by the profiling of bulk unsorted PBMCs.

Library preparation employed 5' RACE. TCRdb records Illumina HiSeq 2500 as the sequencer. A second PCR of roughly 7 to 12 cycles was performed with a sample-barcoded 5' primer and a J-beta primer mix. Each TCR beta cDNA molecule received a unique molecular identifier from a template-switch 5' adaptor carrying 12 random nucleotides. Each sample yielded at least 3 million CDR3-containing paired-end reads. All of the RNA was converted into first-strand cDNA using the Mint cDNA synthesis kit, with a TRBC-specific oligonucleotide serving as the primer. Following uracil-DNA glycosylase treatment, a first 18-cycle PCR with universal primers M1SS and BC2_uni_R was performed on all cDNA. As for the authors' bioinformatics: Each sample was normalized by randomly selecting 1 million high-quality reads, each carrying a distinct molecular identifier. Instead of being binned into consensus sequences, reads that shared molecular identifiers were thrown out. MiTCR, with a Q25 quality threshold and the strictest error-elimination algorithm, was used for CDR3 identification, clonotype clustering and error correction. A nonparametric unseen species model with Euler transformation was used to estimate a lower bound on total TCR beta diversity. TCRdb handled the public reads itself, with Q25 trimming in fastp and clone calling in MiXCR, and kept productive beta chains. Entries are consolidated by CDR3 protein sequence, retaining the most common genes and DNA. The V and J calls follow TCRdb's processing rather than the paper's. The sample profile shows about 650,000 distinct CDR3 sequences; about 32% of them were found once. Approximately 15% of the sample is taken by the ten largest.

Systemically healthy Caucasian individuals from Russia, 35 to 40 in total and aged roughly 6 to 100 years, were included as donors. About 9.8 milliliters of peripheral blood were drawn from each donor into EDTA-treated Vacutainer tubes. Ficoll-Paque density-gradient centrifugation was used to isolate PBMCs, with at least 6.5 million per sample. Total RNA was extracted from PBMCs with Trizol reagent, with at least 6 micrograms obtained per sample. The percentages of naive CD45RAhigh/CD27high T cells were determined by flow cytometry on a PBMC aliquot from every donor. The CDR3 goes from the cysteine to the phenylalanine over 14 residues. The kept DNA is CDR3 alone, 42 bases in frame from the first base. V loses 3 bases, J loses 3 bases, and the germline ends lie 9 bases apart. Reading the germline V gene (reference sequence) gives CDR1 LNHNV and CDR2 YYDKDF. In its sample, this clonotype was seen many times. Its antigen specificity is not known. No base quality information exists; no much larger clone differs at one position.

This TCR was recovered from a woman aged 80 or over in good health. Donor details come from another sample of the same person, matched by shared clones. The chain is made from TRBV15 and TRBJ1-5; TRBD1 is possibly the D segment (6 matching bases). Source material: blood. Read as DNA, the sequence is TGTGCCACCAGCAGTAACAGGGTCAATCAGCCCCAGCATTTT. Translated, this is CATSSNRVNQPQHF.